The clone carrying this T cell receptor beta chain was observed a single time. The data were obtained in a study of blood T cell repertoires in COVID-19. Assay: immunoSEQ multiplex PCR; the TCRdb copy retains only in-frame clones and omits some. The sample lists approximately 160,000 clones; 90% were seen once. J lost 7 bases, V lost 5 bases, and 19 bases had no gene match. Germline-derived CDR1 and CDR2 are LNHDA and SQIVND (reference sequence). This CDR3 is 17 amino acids long. The chain couples TRBV19 to TRBJ2-7, with 8 positions matching TRBD1. This receptor was identified in a man in his fifties or sixties with active or convalescent COVID-19. The sample consisted of peripheral blood. The CDR3 DNA reads TGTGCCAGTAGTTTCCGGGATAAAGGACAGGGAGTTAGGGAGCAGTACTTC. The encoded protein is CASSFRDKGQGVREQYF. The whole variable domain, remainder taken from reference TRBV19 and TRBJ2-7, is DGGITQSPKYLFRKEGQNVTLSCEQNLNHDAMYWYRQDPGQGLRLIYYSQIVNDFQKGDIAEGYSVSREKKESFPLTVTSAQKNPTAFYLCASSFRDKGQGVREQYFGPGTRLTVT.